The clone carrying this T cell receptor (beta chain) was detected only a few times. Its matching antigen is unknown. From germline, CDR1 is LGHDT and CDR2 YNNKEL (reference sequence). The V and J ends lost 2 bases and 2 bases respectively, with 6 bases between them. This CDR3 spans 13 amino acids. The authors ran a second PCR of 7 to 11 cycles using a sample-barcoded 5' primer and a J-beta primer mix. TCRdb ran MiXCR on the 5' RACE reads and lists one entry per CDR3 protein. The table includes about 930,000 distinct CDR3 sequences, 25% to 30% detected once. This sample was taken from a study of blood T cells in healthy people across ages. Findings and caveats of the study: The lack of PBMC sorting stopped any conclusive naive versus antigen-experienced comparison. A greater number of naive CD4+ cells and higher diversity distinguished long-lived donors from aged donors.

This sample also appeared in a second study, on T cells of mothers and their children.

This chain joins TRBV3-1 and TRBJ2-5; no definite D call. This TCR derives from a woman in her thirties or forties in good health. The material sequenced was blood. The CDR3 sequence is CASSQSQQETQYF. The CDR3 nucleotides read TGTGCCAGCAGCCAATCCCAGCAAGAGACCCAGTACTTC.